Following are 26 T cell receptor beta chains from one sample sequenced in a study of T cell repertoires in cytomegalovirus infection (dated by TCRdb to between 2019 and 2020). The treatment or condition label here, explained by the study, means: in vitro stimulation with specific CMV peptide epitopes to enrich CMV-specific T cells. For these TCRs, the target antigens are not known. This sample was sequenced with an Illumina HiSeq 1500. The public reads were reprocessed in TCRdb via fastp at Q25 and MiXCR, keeping in-frame beta chains. Every CDR3 protein is listed once, alongside the most common genes and DNA of its rows. The sample has around 770,000 distinct CDR3 sequences on record, about 27% of them singletons. The ten largest make up about an eighth of the sample. Sequenced here: cultured CD8+ T cells from PBMCs, sampled from culture after CMV antigen stimulation. All receptors derive from a human donor in good health (CMV status not recorded). Some clones in this sample may be carry-over from other donors' samples.

The chain recombines TRBV19 with TRBJ1-5; TRBD1 matches at 8 bases. J lost 3 bases, V lost 4 bases, and 5 bases had no gene match. The germline V gene encodes CDR1 LNHDA and CDR2 SQIVND (reference sequence). This CDR3 is 15 amino acids long. In DNA, the CDR3 is TGTGCCAGTAGTACCCAGGGGGCCCCCAATCAGCCCCAGCATTTT. Amino acids: CASSTQGAPNQPQHF.

This clonotype was seen at least ten times. The rearrangement links TRBV28 to TRBJ1-2; 9 nucleotides agree with TRBD1. The CDR3 length is 15 residues. Germline CDR1 MDHEN, CDR2 SYDVKM. Trimming removed 4 bases from V and 3 bases from J; junction bases left unmatched: 6. CDR3 nucleotides: TGTGCCAGCAGTTCTCGGACAGGGGTTGACTATGGCTACACCTTC. Its protein is CASSSRTGVDYGYTF.

The V call is TRBV6-5, the J call TRBJ1-5, with a tentative D call TRBD1 (5 bases). Trimming cost V 8 bases and J 3 bases, with 23 bases left between them. From germline, CDR1 is MNHEY and CDR2 SVGAGI. This CDR3 spans 17 amino acids. The DNA for the CDR3 is TGTGCCAGCTCCCCACCTTATCACTCGGGGGTCAATCAGCCCCAGCATTTT. As protein: CASSPPYHSGVNQPQHF.

This clonotype was observed many times. The chain links TRBV7-6 to TRBJ2-3; D gene ambiguous. The CDR3 runs 12 residues. The germline V gene has CDR1 SGHVS and CDR2 FNYEAQ. Trimming pared 0 bases from V and 4 bases from J, leaving 2 bases between. The CDR3: CASSLAADTQYF. The DNA of the CDR3 is TGTGCCAGCAGCTTAGCAGCAGATACGCAGTATTTT. Full variable domain (remainder filled in from reference TRBV7-6 and TRBJ2-3): GAGVSQSPRYKVTKRGQDVALRCDPISGHVSLYWYRQALGQGPEFLTYFNYEAQQDKSGLPNDRFSAERPEGSISTLTIQRTEQRDSAMYRCASSLAADTQYFGPGTRLTVL.

With regard to this clonotype: This may be a read error: a much more frequent sequence differs by one nucleotide. As the CDR3 is not closed by the conserved phenylalanine or tryptophan, this likely results from a read error. The chain carries TRBV7-2 and TRBJ2-3; 8 bases agree with TRBD2. Trimming at V came to 0 bases and at J to 0 bases, leaving 2 bases not matched to a gene. Germline CDR1 SGHTA, CDR2 FQGNSA. CDR3 length equals 16 residues. The CDR3 region is CASSLAGGGSTDTQYL. CDR3 bases: TGTGCCAGCAGCTTAGCTGGCGGGGGGAGCACAGATACGCAGTATCTT.

The CDR3 sequence: CASSHTSGVSDTQYF. Written as DNA, the CDR3 is TGTGCCAGCAGCCATACCAGCGGGGTTTCGGATACGCAGTATTTT. V usage is TRBV7-3 and J usage is TRBJ2-3; TRBD2 matches 7 bases. The CDR3 is made up of 15 amino acids. V lost 5 bases and J lost 6; bases outside the gene matches: 11. Per the germline V gene, CDR1 is SGHTA and CDR2 is FQGTGA.

This rearrangement joins TRBV12-3 or TRBV12-4 to TRBJ2-1; 11 bases are a match to TRBD2. The CDR3 loop spans 15 amino acids. V lost 4 bases to trimming and J lost 5 bases; unmatched junction nucleotides: 4. Here the CDR3 reads CASSSPGLADNEQFF. The CDR3 nucleotides read TGTGCCAGCAGTTCTCCGGGACTAGCGGACAATGAGCAGTTCTTC.

The chain links TRBV2 to TRBJ1-1; D uncertain. Trimming shortened V by 7 bases and J by 1 base, and 10 bases separated the two germline ends. Germline V CDR1 and CDR2: SNHLY, FYNNEI. CDR3 size: 13 residues. CDR3 residues: CASIGGTNTEAFF. CDR3 coding DNA: TGTGCCAGCATTGGAGGTACGAACACTGAAGCTTTCTTT.

Worth noting for this clonotype: A much larger clone differs by one base, so this may be a read error. This chain links TRBV7-9 with TRBJ2-2; D gene ambiguous. CDR1 is SEHNR, CDR2 FQNEAQ, per germline (reference sequence). The CDR3 extends over 12 amino acids. The V end was cut by 7 bases, the J end by 3 bases, with 6 bases between. For the CDR3, the DNA is TGTGCCAGCACCCCTGACACCGGGGAGCTGTTTTTT. Amino acids: CASTPDTGELFF. Using reference TRBV7-9 and TRBJ2-2 for the parts outside the CDR3, the full variable domain is DTGVSQNPRHKITKRGQNVTFRCDPISEHNRLYWYRQTLGQGPEFLTYFQNEAQLEKSRLLSDRFSAERPKGSFSTLEIQRTEQGDSAMYLCASTPDTGELFFGEGSRLTVL.

In its sample, this clonotype was seen many times. The chain combines TRBV6-1 with TRBJ2-5, with D tentatively TRBD2 (5 bases). The length of the CDR3 is 14 residues. The germline V gene encodes CDR1 MNHNS and CDR2 SASEGT. V gave up 2 bases and J gave up 5 bases, with 12 bases separating them. CDR3 sequence reads: CASSEKGGKETQYF. The CDR3 DNA reads TGTGCCAGCAGTGAAAAAGGAGGAAAGGAGACCCAGTACTTC.

The chain employs TRBV12-3 or TRBV12-4 and TRBJ2-2; a weak D match, TRBD2 (6 bases). The CDR3 spans 14 residues. Between the trimmed V and J ends, which lost 8 bases and 1 base, there was a span of 11 bases. The CDR3 region is CASGDSLNTGELFF. DNA for the CDR3: TGTGCCAGCGGGGACTCGTTGAACACCGGGGAGCTGTTTTTT.

This clonotype was counted at least ten times. This rearrangement joins TRBV7-8 to TRBJ1-1; D ambiguous. Germline V lookup: CDR1 SGHVS, CDR2 FQNEAQ. This CDR3 is 13 amino acids long. V dropped 2 bases and J dropped 6 bases, with 10 bases sitting between them. The CDR3 DNA reads TGTGCCAGCAGCTTATCGATCACATCTGAAGCTTTCTTT. Translated: CASSLSITSEAFF.

This clonotype was recorded many times. The chain recombines TRBV27 with TRBJ1-6; a weak D match, TRBD1 (6 bases). Between the trimmed V and J ends, which lost 4 bases and 1 base, there was a span of 11 bases. The CDR3 is 16 residues long. CDR1 and CDR2 (germline): MNHEY, SMNVEV (reference sequence). This CDR3 reads CASSSGQSSYNSPLHF. The DNA for the CDR3 is TGTGCCAGCAGTTCCGGACAGTCATCCTATAATTCACCCCTCCACTTT.

The chain joins TRBV11-2 to TRBJ2-7, with D tentatively TRBD1 or TRBD2 (5 bases each). The CDR3 consists of 15 residues. V gave up 8 bases and J gave up 0 bases, with 17 bases separating them. Germline CDR1 reads SGHAT; CDR2 reads FQNNGV. CDR3 in DNA: TGTGCCAGCGAAGGGGCGGAGGACAACTCCTACGAGCAGTACTTC. It specifies CASEGAEDNSYEQYF.

This chain connects TRBV24-1 to TRBJ2-7; 9 nucleotides line up with TRBD1. CDR1 is KGHDR and CDR2 is SFDVKD in the germline V gene. V lost 4 bases, J lost 3 bases, and 12 bases stayed unmatched. The CDR3 sequence is 17 residues long. CDR3 sequence: CATSDSGTGSPNYEQYF. CDR3 coding DNA: TGTGCCACCAGTGACTCCGGGACAGGGTCACCTAACTACGAGCAGTACTTC.

The chain employs TRBV5-4 and TRBJ2-2; the D gene is possibly TRBD2 (5 bases). Between the trimmed V and J ends, which lost 4 bases and 3 bases, there was a span of 16 bases. CDR3 size: 16 residues. Looked up from germline, CDR1 is SGHNT and CDR2 is YYREEE (reference sequence). CDR3 nucleotides: TGTGCCAGCAGCGGCCAGTCCCTGAGGGACACCGGGGAGCTGTTTTTT. It encodes CASSGQSLRDTGELFF.

This clonotype was detected ten times or more. The DNA for the CDR3 is TGTGCCACCTTGGAGGGAGTCCCTGAAGCTTTCTTT. Encoded protein: CATLEGVPEAFF. The chain couples TRBV7-2 to TRBJ1-1; D uncertain. The CDR3 covers 12 residues. The germline V gene encodes CDR1 SGHTA and CDR2 FQGNSA. V was pared by 10 bases and J by 6 bases, with 15 bases between.

The rearrangement joins TRBV20-1 to TRBJ1-6; D unresolved. Per germline, CDR1 DFQATT and CDR2 SNEGSKA (reference sequence). There are 14 residues in the CDR3. V was clipped by 3 bases and J by 0 bases, with 6 bases between them. The CDR3 coding sequence is TGCAGTGCTAGTACGAGCTCCTATAATTCACCCCTCCACTTT. Translation gives CSASTSSYNSPLHF.

This clonotype showed up just a few times. CDR3 protein: CASSFTVGNTIYF. CDR3 coding DNA: TGTGCCAGCAGTTTCACGGTTGGAAACACCATATATTTT. The J gene is TRBJ1-3, the V gene TRBV12-3 or TRBV12-4, with no clear D. V shed 3 bases and J shed 3 bases, with 6 bases lying between them. The CDR3 covers 13 residues.

The chain employs TRBV20-1 and TRBJ2-1, with 9 bases matching TRBD2. Germline V gene data show CDR1 as DFQATT and CDR2 as SNEGSKA (reference sequence). The CDR3 loop spans 15 amino acids. The junction had 4 bases not matched to a gene; V was cut back by 3 bases and J by 1 base. DNA for the CDR3: TGCAGTGCTAGTATAGCGGGGGAGTCCTACAATGAGCAGTTCTTC. Translating gives CSASIAGESYNEQFF.

This rearrangement joins TRBV13 to TRBJ1-4, with 8 bases identical to TRBD1. The trim removed 1 base at V and 4 bases at J, leaving 5 bases unmatched. The germline CDR1 and CDR2 sequences are PRHDT and FYEKMQ (reference sequence). The CDR3 length is 16 residues. The CDR3 coding sequence is TGTGCCAGCAGCTTAGAACCGGACAGGGATAATGAAAAACTGTTTTTT. This codes for CASSLEPDRDNEKLFF.

The J gene is TRBJ2-7, the V gene TRBV7-6; the D gene is possibly TRBD2 (6 bases). CDR1 is SGHVS, CDR2 FNYEAQ, per germline. CDR3 size: 13 residues. Trimming removed 3 bases at V and 6 bases at J, with 12 bases between. The CDR3, as DNA: TGTGCCAGCAGCTTTGGAGGGGACGGCGAGCAGTACTTC. It encodes CASSFGGDGEQYF.

This clonotype was counted many times. The chain links TRBV7-9 to TRBJ1-4; 10 nucleotides align to TRBD1. Germline V gene sequence: CDR1 SEHNR, CDR2 FQNEAQ (reference sequence). V gave up 5 bases and J gave up 3 bases; unmatched junction bases: 12. There are 18 residues in the CDR3. This CDR3 is CASSPPGQGLFPNEKLFF. The CDR3 nucleotides are TGTGCCAGCAGCCCTCCGGGACAGGGGCTTTTTCCTAATGAAAAACTGTTTTTT.

The chain couples TRBV20-1 to TRBJ1-4; unclear D gene. Trimming shortened V by 1 base and J by 6 bases, and 9 bases separated the two germline ends. The CDR3 totals 13 residues. Germline-derived CDR1 and CDR2 are DFQATT and SNEGSKA (reference sequence). The DNA of the CDR3 is TGCAGTGCTAGAGGGGAATTGTATGAAAAACTGTTTTTT. Its translation: CSARGELYEKLFF.

This clonotype has just a few counts. V is TRBV11-3 and J is TRBJ2-1; tentative D call: TRBD1 (6 bases). Trimming pared 4 bases from V and 7 bases from J, leaving 17 bases between. CDR3 size: 15 residues. The V gene's germline CDR1 is SGHNT and CDR2 YENEEA. DNA of the CDR3: TGTGCCAGCAGCTCTTGGAGGCAGGGGTCGAATGAGCAGTTCTTC. Translating gives CASSSWRQGSNEQFF.

The CDR3 region has the DNA TGTGCCAGCAGCTTTGAACCGGGCGGAGCGGGGGTATCCTACAATGAGCAGTTCTTC. Residues: CASSFEPGGAGVSYNEQFF. The V gene is TRBV7-8, the J gene TRBJ2-1; 8 bases match TRBD2. The V and J ends lost 3 bases and 1 base, in that order; junction bases with no gene match: 14. Germline V lookup: CDR1 SGHVS, CDR2 FQNEAQ. This CDR3 spans 19 amino acids.